This TCR beta chain was retrieved from a study of cytomegalovirus exposure and HLA in healthy donors. This clone has just one count. Germline is not matched at one junction end, which may reflect a read error. PCR employed 60 Vbeta and 13 Jbeta primers. Sequencing was performed with immunoSEQ multiplex PCR; in TCRdb, only in-frame clones are kept and a portion is missing. The table includes around 190,000 clones, roughly 87% detected once. The sequencing input was PBMCs. This TCR came from a boy aged 2 to 10 in good health and CMV-seronegative.

This CDR3 is CASSPRGGERERYF. The CDR3 region has the DNA TGTGCCAGCAGCCCACGCGGAGGGGAGAGGGAGCGGTACTTC. The J gene is TRBJ2-7, the V gene TRBV11-1, with a weak D call TRBD2 (6 bases). Germline V gene data show CDR1 as SGHAT and CDR2 as FQDESV (reference sequence). This CDR3 contains 14 residues.